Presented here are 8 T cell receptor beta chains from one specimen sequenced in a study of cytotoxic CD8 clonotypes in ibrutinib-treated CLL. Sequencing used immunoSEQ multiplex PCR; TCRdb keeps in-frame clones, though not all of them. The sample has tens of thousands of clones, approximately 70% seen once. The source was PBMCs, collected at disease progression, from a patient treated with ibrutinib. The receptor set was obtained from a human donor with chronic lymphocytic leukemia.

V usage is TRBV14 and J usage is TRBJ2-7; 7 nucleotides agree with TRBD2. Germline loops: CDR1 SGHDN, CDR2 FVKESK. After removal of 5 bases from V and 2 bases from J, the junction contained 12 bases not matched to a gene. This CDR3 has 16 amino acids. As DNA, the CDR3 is TGTGCCAGCAGCGCGTACGGTGGGGGGGTGGCCTACGAGCAGTACTTC. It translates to CASSAYGGGVAYEQYF.

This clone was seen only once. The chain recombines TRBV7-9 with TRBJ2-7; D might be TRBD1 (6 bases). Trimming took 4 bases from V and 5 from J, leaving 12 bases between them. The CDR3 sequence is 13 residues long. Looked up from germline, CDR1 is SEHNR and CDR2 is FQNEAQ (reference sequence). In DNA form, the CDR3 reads TGTGCCAGCAGCTCCGGGACACCAAACGAGCAGTACTTC. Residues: CASSSGTPNEQYF.

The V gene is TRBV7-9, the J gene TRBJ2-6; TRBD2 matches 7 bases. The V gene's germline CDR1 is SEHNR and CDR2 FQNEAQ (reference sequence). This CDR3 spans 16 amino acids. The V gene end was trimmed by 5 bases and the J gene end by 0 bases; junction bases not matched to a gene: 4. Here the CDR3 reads CASSGEGSSGANVLTF. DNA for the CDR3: TGTGCCAGCAGCGGGGAGGGCTCCTCTGGGGCCAACGTCCTGACTTTC.

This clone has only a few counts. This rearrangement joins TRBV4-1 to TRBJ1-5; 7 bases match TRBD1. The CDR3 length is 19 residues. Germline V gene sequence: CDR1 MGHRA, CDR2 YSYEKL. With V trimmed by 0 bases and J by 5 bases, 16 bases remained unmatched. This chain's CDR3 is CASSQDSVFSGRGDQPQHF. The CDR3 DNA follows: TGCGCCAGCAGCCAAGATTCCGTTTTTTCGGGCAGGGGGGATCAGCCCCAGCATTTT.

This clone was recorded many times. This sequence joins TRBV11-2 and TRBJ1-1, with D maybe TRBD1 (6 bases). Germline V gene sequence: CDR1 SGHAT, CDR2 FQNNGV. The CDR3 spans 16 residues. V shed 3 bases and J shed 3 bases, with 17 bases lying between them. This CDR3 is CASSFRQAFRDTEAFF. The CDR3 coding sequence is TGTGCCAGCAGCTTCCGACAGGCCTTTCGGGACACTGAAGCTTTCTTT.

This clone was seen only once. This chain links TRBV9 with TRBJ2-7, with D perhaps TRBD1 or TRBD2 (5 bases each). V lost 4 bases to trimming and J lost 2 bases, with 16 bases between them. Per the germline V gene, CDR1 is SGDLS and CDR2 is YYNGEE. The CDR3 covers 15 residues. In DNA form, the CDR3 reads TGTGCCAGCAGCTCACTCCGGGACGGAACCTACGAGCAGTACTTC. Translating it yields CASSSLRDGTYEQYF.

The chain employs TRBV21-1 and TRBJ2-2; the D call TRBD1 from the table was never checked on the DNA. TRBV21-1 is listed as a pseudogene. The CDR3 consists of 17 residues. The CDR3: CASSKPSQYRDHGELFF. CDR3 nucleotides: TGTGCCAGCAGCAAACCCTCACAGTACAGGGATCACGGGGAGCTGTTTTTT.

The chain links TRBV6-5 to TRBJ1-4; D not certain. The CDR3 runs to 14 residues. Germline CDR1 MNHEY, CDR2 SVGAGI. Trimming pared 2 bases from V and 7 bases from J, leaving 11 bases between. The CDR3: CASSYQLDPEKLFF. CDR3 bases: TGTGCCAGCAGTTACCAACTTGATCCTGAAAAACTGTTTTTT.